A selection of T cell receptor beta chains follows, all from one sample in a study of T cell responses to AZD1222 COVID-19 vaccine. Data came from immunoSEQ multiplex PCR; TCRdb stores just in-frame clones and leaves some out. The sample lists around 150,000 clones; roughly 92% were seen once. This specimen was peripheral blood, taken on day 0 of AZD1222 vaccination. The origin of the receptors is an adult in good health. Each CDR3 is given with its conserved first and last residue. The D gene is left open where the match is weak. Not all rows give a size; the values are once, few, many and, for expanded clones, a class.

TRBV5-1	.	.	TRBJ2-7	TGCGCCAGCAGCTTGGCCGCACAGTCCTCCTACGAGCAGTACTTC	CASSLAAQSSYEQYF
TRBV28	once	.	TRBJ2-1	TGTGCCAGCAGTTTAAACGTCAGAGTGGTCAATGAGCAGTTCTTC	CASSLNVRVVNEQFF
TRBV25-1	.	TRBD2	TRBJ2-1	TGTGCCAGCAGTGAAGGGACTAGCGGTCGGAGTTCCCCCCATGAGCAGTTCTTC	CASSEGTSGRSSPHEQFF
TRBV7-2	.	TRBD1	TRBJ2-1	TGTGCCAGCAGCCTCCGCGCAGGGGGCGGCTACAATGAGCAGTTCTTC	CASSLRAGGGYNEQFF
TRBV6-5	.	.	TRBJ2-7	TGTGCCAGCAGTAGTCACGGATCGTACGAGCAGTACTTC	CASSSHGSYEQYF
TRBV19	.	.	TRBJ2-7	TGTGCCAGTAGTGGGGGTTCAGGCGGCGAGCAGTACTTC	CASSGGSGGEQYF
TRBV24-1	.	TRBD2	TRBJ2-1	TGTGCCACCAGTGATGAGACTAGCGCCTCCTACAATGAGCAGTTCTTC	CATSDETSASYNEQFF
TRBV6-5	.	.	TRBJ1-5	TGTGCCAGCACCGGGGGATTTAGCAATCAGCCCCAGCATTTT	CASTGGFSNQPQHF
TRBV4-2	.	.	TRBJ1-1	TGTGCCAGCAGCCCCCAGGACATGAACACTGAAGCTTTCTTT	CASSPQDMNTEAFF
TRBV7-8	.	TRBD1	TRBJ2-5	TGTGCCAGCAGGCCGACAGGGGAGTGGGAGACCCAGTACTTC	CASRPTGEWETQYF
TRBV24-1	.	.	TRBJ2-3	TGTGCCACCAGTGACCCCCGAACAGCCGGAGATACGCAGTATTTT	CATSDPRTAGDTQYF
TRBV21-1	.	.	TRBJ1-6	TGTGCCAGCAGCAAGGGGGGACGGTATTATAATTCACCCCTCCACTTT	CASSKGGRYYNSPLHF
TRBV5-1	.	.	TRBJ1-4	TGCGCCAGCAGCTTGGTAGGATCAACTAATGAAAAACTGTTTTTT	CASSLVGSTNEKLFF
TRBV5-1	.	TRBD2	TRBJ2-1	TGCGCCAGCAGCTTGGTAGCGGGGGGCCTAAATGAGCAGTTCTTC	CASSLVAGGLNEQFF
TRBV5-6	.	.	TRBJ1-6	TGTGCCAGCAGCTTGGATCGCAACTCCTATAATTCACCCCTCCACTTT	CASSLDRNSYNSPLHF
TRBV5-1	.	TRBD2	TRBJ2-1	TGCGCCAGCAGCTTACTAGCGGGAAGCTACAATGAGCAGTTCTTC	CASSLLAGSYNEQFF
TRBV10-2	.	TRBD1	TRBJ2-2	TGCGCCAGCAGCGCACGGGACAGATACACCGGGGAGCTGTTTTTT	CASSARDRYTGELFF
TRBV4-1	.	.	TRBJ2-5	TGCGCCAGCAGCCAAGGACAGACCTCGGAGGAGACCCAGTACTTC	CASSQGQTSEETQYF
TRBV29-1	.	.	TRBJ1-1	TGCAGCGTTGTTGAGGGGTTGGGAATGAACACTGAAGCTTTCTTT	CSVVEGLGMNTEAFF
TRBV4-1	.	.	TRBJ1-2	TGCGCCAGCAGCCAAAGCGTAACGGGGGTATATGGCTACACCTTC	CASSQSVTGVYGYTF
TRBV5-6	.	.	TRBJ2-3	TGTGCCAGCAGCTTCGGGATTCCTGCAGATACGCAGTATTTT	CASSFGIPADTQYF
TRBV7-2	.	TRBD2	TRBJ2-1	TGTGCCAGCAGCTCTAGCGGGGGGGTTTATGAGCAGTTCTTC	CASSSSGGVYEQFF
TRBV10-3	once	.	TRBJ2-3	TGTGCCATCAGTGACTTCGTAGCGGACGGCCAAGATACGCAGTATTTT	CAISDFVADGQDTQYF
TRBV4-1	.	.	TRBJ2-7	TGCGCCAGCAGCCAAGCACAGGGAGGGTACGAGCAGTACTTC	CASSQAQGGYEQYF
TRBV5-4	.	.	TRBJ1-6	TGTGCCACTCATCTGAGGGCCGGTAATTCACCCCTCCACTTT	CATHLRAGNSPLHF
TRBV6-6	.	.	TRBJ2-3	TGTGCCAGCAGTTACAAGGGCGCAGATACGCAGTATTTT	CASSYKGADTQYF
TRBV12-3/TRBV12-4	once	TRBD1	TRBJ2-7	TGTGCCAGCAGCGACAGGGGGCGCAAGCAGTACTTC	CASSDRGRKQYF
TRBV21-1	.	.	TRBJ1-1	TGTGCCAGCAGCAAACCCCTGAACAGGGCCCAGGGGAACACTGAAGCTTTCTTT	CASSKPLNRAQGNTEAFF
TRBV28	.	.	TRBJ1-1	TGTGCCAGCCGAGAGAATATGATGAACACTGAAGCTTTCTTT	CASRENMMNTEAFF
TRBV3-1/TRBV3-2	.	.	TRBJ2-1	TGTGCCAGCAGGGATCAGTCTGAGCAGTTCTTC	CASRDQSEQFF
TRBV3-1/TRBV3-2	.	.	TRBJ2-2	TGTGCCAGCAGCCAGAGGCGTGGCACCGGGGAGCTGTTTTTT	CASSQRRGTGELFF
TRBV11-3	.	.	TRBJ2-1	TGTGCCAGCAGTTTAGCGGCGAGCTCCTACAATGAGCAGTTCTTC	CASSLAASSYNEQFF